These T cell receptor beta chains were read from a single sample in a study of T-cell reconstitution after alpha-beta-depleted transplantation in children. TCRdb ran MiXCR on the PCR reads and lists one entry per CDR3 protein. The sample gives over 100,000 distinct CDR3 sequences, under 13% of which show up once; around 34% is in the top ten. The starting material was PBMCs, obtained before TCRalphabeta/CD19-depleted stem cell transplant. All receptors derive from a boy younger than 10 with acute lymphoblastic leukemia, due to receive a stem cell transplant. The CDR3 runs from the conserved cysteine through the conserved F or W. D genes are given only for firm matches. Rows give clone size only sometimes, using once, few, many, or a class for an expanded clone.

J gene,V gene,clone size,D gene,CDR3 length,CDR3 DNA,CDR3 protein
TRBJ2-3,TRBV5-1,many,TRBD2,19,TGCGCCAGCCTTCGCGGGACTAGCGGGAGGTCAGCATTGGTAGATACGCAGTATTTT,CASLRGTSGRSALVDTQYF
TRBJ1-1,TRBV28,few,NA,14,TGTGCCAGCAGTTTAGGGGGCTATCACACTGAAGCTTTCTTT,CASSLGGYHTEAFF
TRBJ2-5,TRBV12-3/TRBV12-4,many,NA,14,TGTGCCAGCAGTTTAGGGACAGCCAGGGAGACCCAGTACTTC,CASSLGTARETQYF
TRBJ2-1,TRBV4-2,many,NA,14,TGTGCCAGCAGCCAAGGGGGTTCCTACAATGAGCAGTTCTTC,CASSQGGSYNEQFF
TRBJ1-2,TRBV7-6,NA,NA,18,TGTGCCAGCAGCTTAGCGGGCCCGAGGGGGGAAGCTAACTATGGCTACACCTTC,CASSLAGPRGEANYGYTF
TRBJ1-2,TRBV12-3/TRBV12-4,few,NA,12,TGTGCCAGCAGTTTAACAGATTATGGCTACACCTTC,CASSLTDYGYTF
TRBJ2-1,TRBV12-3/TRBV12-4,few,NA,14,TGTGCCAGCAGTTTAGCGCGGCCCGACAATGAGCAGTTCTTC,CASSLARPDNEQFF
TRBJ1-1,TRBV5-5,many,TRBD1,14,TGTGCCAGCAGCTTGACAGGGGGAGGGACTGAAGCTTTCTTT,CASSLTGGGTEAFF
TRBJ2-7,TRBV5-5,many,NA,14,TGTGCCAGCAGCTTTTTTGACGGCCCGTACGAGCAGTACTTC,CASSFFDGPYEQYF
TRBJ2-1,TRBV6-6,NA,NA,13,TGTGCCAGCAGTCGCAGCTCCTACAATGAGCAGTTCTTC,CASSRSSYNEQFF
TRBJ1-5,TRBV12-3/TRBV12-4,few,NA,15,TGTGCCAGCAGTTCCCCGGAGGGAGGCAATCAGCCCCAGCATTTT,CASSSPEGGNQPQHF
TRBJ2-1,TRBV5-5,many,TRBD2,13,TGTGCCAGCAGCTTGGATTGGGGGGGTGAGCAGTTCTTC,CASSLDWGGEQFF
TRBJ1-1,TRBV12-3/TRBV12-4,many,NA,15,TGTGCCAGCAGGCCATCGGCAGGGACGAACACTGAAGCTTTCTTT,CASRPSAGTNTEAFF
TRBJ2-3,TRBV5-1,NA,TRBD2,18,TGCGCCAGCAGCTCGGCGGCTAGCGGGATACTCGCAACAGATACGCAGTATTTT,CASSSAASGILATDTQYF
TRBJ1-2,TRBV7-2,NA,NA,14,TGTGCCAGCATCAATCTGGGGGTTGACGGTGGCTACACCTTC,CASINLGVDGGYTF
TRBJ2-1,TRBV5-1,many,TRBD2,16,TGCGCCAGCAGCTCCCTAGCGGGAGCTTCCTACAATGAGCAGTTCTTC,CASSSLAGASYNEQFF
TRBJ2-1,TRBV6-5,many,NA,16,TGTGCCAGCAGTTACGGGGGGAGGATGGGGGCCAATGAGCAGTTCTTC,CASSYGGRMGANEQFF
TRBJ2-3,TRBV5-1,few,TRBD2,17,TGCGCCAGCAGCTTTGGCGGGAGTGAATCTAGCACAGATACGCAGTATTTT,CASSFGGSESSTDTQYF
TRBJ2-5,TRBV12-3/TRBV12-4,NA,NA,14,TGTGCCAGCAGTTTAGGGGGTCCAGTGGAGACCCAGTACTTC,CASSLGGPVETQYF
TRBJ2-1,TRBV28,NA,TRBD1,14,TGTGCCAGCAGTTTCCTGACAGGGGGAGATGAGCAGTTCTTC,CASSFLTGGDEQFF
TRBJ1-6,TRBV15,few,NA,15,TGTGCCACCAGTCCTGCAGGGACGGGCAATTCACCCCTCCACTTT,CATSPAGTGNSPLHF
TRBJ1-1,TRBV12-3/TRBV12-4,many,NA,14,TGTGCCAGCAGCTACACTCCGGGAGAACTAAAAGCTTTCTTT,CASSYTPGELKAFF
TRBJ2-5,TRBV20-1,few,TRBD2,16,TGCAGTGCTAGACTAGCGGGAAGGAGTACGCAAGAGACCCAGTACTTC,CSARLAGRSTQETQYF
TRBJ2-3,TRBV20-1,many,NA,16,TGCAGTGCTAGAGGGACAACTAGAGGCTTCACAGATACGCAGTATTTT,CSARGTTRGFTDTQYF
TRBJ2-1,TRBV27,few,TRBD2,17,TGTGCCAGCATCCCCCGACTAGCCCCCAAGTGGAGTAGTGAGCAGTTCTTC,CASIPRLAPKWSSEQFF
TRBJ1-2,TRBV20-1,many,NA,11,TGCAGTGCTAGGGAATGGTATGGCTACACCTTC,CSAREWYGYTF
TRBJ2-3,TRBV20-1,few,TRBD2,13,TGCAGTGCTTGGACTAGCGGGAGTAATACGCAGTATTTT,CSAWTSGSNTQYF
TRBJ2-2,TRBV5-1,NA,NA,14,TGCGCCAGCAGCTTGGGCATGAACACCGGGGAGCTGTTTTTT,CASSLGMNTGELFF
TRBJ1-6,TRBV5-1,few,NA,15,TGCGCCAGCAGCTTCCGGGGGTCCTATAATTCACCCCTCCACTTT,CASSFRGSYNSPLHF
TRBJ2-5,TRBV20-1,few,TRBD2,13,TGCAGTGCTAGTCGGGGGGAGTTCGAGACCCAGTACTTC,CSASRGEFETQYF
TRBJ2-5,TRBV12-3/TRBV12-4,NA,NA,12,TGTGCCAGCACCGTGGGAAAAGAGACCCAGTACTTC,CASTVGKETQYF
TRBJ2-6,TRBV9,few,NA,13,TGTGCCAGCGGGGACTCTGGGGCCAACGTCCTGACTTTC,CASGDSGANVLTF
TRBJ2-5,TRBV7-2,NA,TRBD2,16,TGTGCCAGCAGCCCCGGACTAGCGGGCCATCGAGAGACCCAGTACTTC,CASSPGLAGHRETQYF
TRBJ2-3,TRBV5-5,many,NA,16,TGTGCCAGCAGCCCCGGGACTGGGGCCGGCACAGATACGCAGTATTTT,CASSPGTGAGTDTQYF
TRBJ1-1,TRBV5-4,few,NA,14,TGTGCCAGCAGTCCGGATCCTTTGGACACTGAAGCTTTCTTT,CASSPDPLDTEAFF
TRBJ1-5,TRBV15,NA,NA,14,TGTGCCACCAGCAGAGATTTGGGCAATCAGCCCCAGCATTTT,CATSRDLGNQPQHF
TRBJ2-3,TRBV7-2,few,NA,17,TGTGCCAGCAGCTATGCCCCCACCCGTGGAGGCACAGATACGCAGTATTTT,CASSYAPTRGGTDTQYF